The 32 T cell receptor beta chains reported below all come from one sample, sequenced in a study of tumor-infiltrating lymphocytes in localized non-small cell lung cancer. Sequencing was performed with immunoSEQ multiplex PCR; in TCRdb, only in-frame clones are kept and a portion is missing. The top ten hold 8% to 9.5% of the sample, which has 12,000 or so clones, under 90% seen once. Sequenced: lung tumor tissue. The receptor set was obtained from a human donor with non-small cell lung cancer.

V is TRBV4-1 and J is TRBJ1-3, with 9 bases that match TRBD1. Germline CDR1 MGHRA, CDR2 YSYEKL. V was clipped by 4 bases and J by 0 bases; unmatched bases: 7. This CDR3 is 17 amino acids long. CDR3 loop: CASSLGDRAFSGNTIYF. In nucleotides, the CDR3 is TGCGCCAGCAGCCTGGGGGACAGGGCCTTCTCTGGAAACACCATATATTTT.

The table lists this clone with a count of one. The CDR3 nucleotides are TGCAGCGTGGGGGACAGGGGGCTCAACGAGCAGTACTTC. Residues: CSVGDRGLNEQYF. The V call is TRBV29-1, the J call TRBJ2-7, with 12 positions matching TRBD1. Trimming cost V 6 bases and J 5 bases; bases outside gene matches: 5. This CDR3 is built from 13 residues. Germline CDR1 reads SQVTM; CDR2 reads ANQGSEA.

The chain recombines TRBV4-2 with TRBJ2-2, with 7 bases fitting TRBD2. The J segment lost 8 bases and the V segment lost 0 bases, leaving 3 bases of the junction unmatched. The CDR3 consists of 14 residues. Germline V lookup: CDR1 LGHNA, CDR2 YNFKEQ. CDR3 DNA: TGTGCCAGCAGCCAAGAATTCGGGAGGGGGGAGCTGTTTTTT. The encoded protein is CASSQEFGRGELFF.

This rearrangement joins TRBV14 to TRBJ2-1; the match to TRBD2 covers 8 bases. Germline-derived CDR1 and CDR2 are SGHDN and FVKESK. J lost 2 bases, V lost 4 bases, and 7 bases had no gene match. The CDR3 covers 16 residues. The DNA of the CDR3 is TGTGCCAGCAGCCTCCGTGGGACTAGGCCCTACAATGAGCAGTTCTTC. It encodes CASSLRGTRPYNEQFF.

This chain uses TRBV28 with TRBJ2-3; 8 bases match TRBD2. The germline V gene has CDR1 MDHEN and CDR2 SYDVKM. The CDR3 length is 17 residues. With V trimmed by 6 bases and J by 5 bases, 16 bases remained unmatched. Here the CDR3 DNA reads TGTGCCAGCAGCTCCCAACTAGCGGAAGGTCAGGGAGATACGCAGTATTTT. This gives the protein CASSSQLAEGQGDTQYF.

This chain connects TRBV5-1 to TRBJ1-1; D is unclear. The V and J ends lost 2 bases and 4 bases respectively, with 12 bases between them. Germline-derived CDR1 and CDR2 are SGHRS and YFSETQ. The CDR3 runs 14 residues. CDR3 loop: CASSFSRQVTEAFF. Here the CDR3 DNA reads TGCGCCAGCAGCTTCTCCCGTCAGGTCACTGAAGCTTTCTTT.

The rearrangement joins TRBV4-1 to TRBJ2-5; possible D gene TRBD2, 5 bases. The CDR3 loop spans 18 amino acids. Trimming took off 0 bases at V and 4 bases at J, with 21 bases between the two ends. CDR1 MGHRA and CDR2 YSYEKL come from the germline V gene. The CDR3 DNA follows: TGCGCCAGCAGCCAAGAAACCCCGTCGAGCGGATGGACAGAGACCCAGTACTTC. Residues: CASSQETPSSGWTETQYF.

CDR3 region: CASSQDLPLGQGNTGELFF. The CDR3 DNA is TGTGCCAGCAGCCAAGATCTGCCCCTGGGACAGGGTAACACCGGGGAGCTGTTTTTT. The chain uses TRBV4-2 and TRBJ2-2; 9 bases are a match to TRBD1. V gave up 0 bases and J gave up 2 bases; unmatched junction bases: 10. There are 19 residues in the CDR3. Germline loops: CDR1 LGHNA, CDR2 YNFKEQ.

J is TRBJ2-7 and V is TRBV5-1, with D unclear. This CDR3 contains 12 residues. V lost 0 bases to trimming and J lost 7 bases, with 8 bases between them. Germline CDR1 SGHRS, CDR2 YFSETQ. The CDR3 DNA sequence: TGCGCCAGCAGCTTGGGAAGTGGGGAGCAGTACTTC. It codes for CASSLGSGEQYF.

The rearrangement joins TRBV10-3 to TRBJ1-5; tentatively, D is TRBD1 (6 bases). Trimming took off 2 bases at V and 5 bases at J, with 13 bases between the two ends. In germline, CDR1 is ENHRY, CDR2 SYGVKD. This CDR3 has 15 amino acids. Here the CDR3 DNA reads TGTGCCATCAGTGAGAAGGGGGGCTTCGATCAGCCCCAGCATTTT. It codes for CAISEKGGFDQPQHF.

The genes are TRBV27 and TRBJ2-7; a weak D match, TRBD1 (5 bases). This CDR3 spans 14 amino acids. Germline values: CDR1 MNHEY, CDR2 SMNVEV (reference sequence). V was trimmed by 8 bases and J by 6 bases, leaving 20 bases between them. The DNA for the CDR3 is TGTGCCAGCCGCCTTACGCAGGGCCAGGTCGAGCAGTACTTC. The encoded protein is CASRLTQGQVEQYF.

J is TRBJ1-2 and V is TRBV25-1, with D uncertain. V was clipped by 4 bases and J by 8 bases, with 14 bases between them. The CDR3 loop spans 13 amino acids. Looked up from germline, CDR1 is MGHDK and CDR2 is SYGVNS. In nucleotides, the CDR3 is TGTGCCAGCAGTGTGGGGAGGGCGGGCGGCTACACCTTC. Translating gives CASSVGRAGGYTF.

The CDR3 sequence: CASSYSGFYEQYF. CDR3 DNA: TGTGCCAGCAGTTACAGCGGGTTCTACGAGCAGTACTTC. The chain employs TRBV28 and TRBJ2-7; possible D gene TRBD2, 6 bases. The CDR3 is 13 amino acids. Trimming left V 4 bases short and J 3 bases short, with 10 bases between. Germline assignment: CDR1 MDHEN and CDR2 SYDVKM.

This chain joins TRBV2 and TRBJ2-3; possible D gene TRBD2, 5 bases. The CDR3 contains 13 residues. The germline V gene encodes CDR1 SNHLY and CDR2 FYNNEI. V shed 4 bases and J shed 7 bases, with 12 bases lying between them. CDR3 sequence (DNA): TGTGCCAGCAGTGCGACGGGGAAAAATACGCAGTATTTT. As protein: CASSATGKNTQYF.

The rearrangement joins TRBV30 to TRBJ2-7, with D perhaps being TRBD1 or TRBD2 (8 bases each). This CDR3 region has 18 residues. The germline V gene has CDR1 GTSNPN and CDR2 SVGIG (reference sequence). Trimming cost V 3 bases and J 5 bases, with 29 bases left between them. In DNA form, the CDR3 reads TGTGCCTGGAGCCGGGACAGGTCGTCACGAGCGGGAGCCGACGAGCAGTACTTC. As protein: CAWSRDRSSRAGADEQYF.

CDR3 DNA sequence: TGTGCCAGTAGCCTAGCGGGCCGAGCTAATGAGCAGTTCTTC. This sequence encodes CASSLAGRANEQFF. The chain carries TRBV19 and TRBJ2-1, with 8 bases matching TRBD2. This CDR3 is built from 14 residues. The ends lost 6 bases at V and 7 bases at J; junction bases unmatched: 8. The germline CDR1 and CDR2 sequences are LNHDA and SQIVND (reference sequence).

This clone came up once. The chain links TRBV29-1 to TRBJ2-1; tentative D call: TRBD2 (6 bases). The V end was cut by 4 bases, the J end by 8 bases, with 6 bases between. Germline CDR1 SQVTM, CDR2 ANQGSEA. This CDR3 has 10 residues. CDR3 sequence: CSVGRDEQFF. CDR3 coding DNA: TGCAGCGTTGGGAGGGATGAGCAGTTCTTC.

This rearrangement joins TRBV9 to TRBJ2-3, with D possibly matching TRBD2 (6 bases). CDR1 and CDR2 from the germline V gene are SGDLS and YYNGEE. The CDR3 is 15 residues long. V was pared by 0 bases and J by 5 bases, with 13 bases between. In DNA form, the CDR3 reads TGTGCCAGCAGCGTAGAAGGAACGGGGGTAGATACGCAGTATTTT. Encoded protein: CASSVEGTGVDTQYF.

This chain uses TRBV5-1 with TRBJ1-4; D may be TRBD1 (5 bases). Germline CDR1 and CDR2: SGHRS and YFSETQ. This CDR3 has 15 residues. Between the trimmed V and J ends, which lost 3 bases and 6 bases, there was a span of 15 bases. The CDR3 reads CASSSTGTSDEKLFF. CDR3 DNA: TGCGCCAGCAGCTCCACCGGGACCTCTGATGAAAAACTGTTTTTT. Based on the CDR3 plus reference TRBV5-1 and TRBJ1-4, the full variable domain is KAGVTQTPRYLIKTRGQQVTLSCSPISGHRSVSWYQQTPGQGLQFLFEYFSETQRNKGNFPGRFSGRQFSNSRSEMNVSTLELGDSALYLCASSSTGTSDEKLFFGSGTQLSVL.

The V gene is TRBV30, the J gene TRBJ1-3; D call uncertain. Trimming removed 7 bases from V and 0 bases from J, with 10 bases in between. The CDR3 runs 13 residues. Germline V CDR1 and CDR2: GTSNPN, SVGIG (reference sequence). In DNA, the CDR3 is TGTGCCTCCAGGCTTTACTCTGGAAACACCATATATTTT. Encoded protein: CASRLYSGNTIYF. Together with reference TRBV30 and TRBJ1-3, the CDR3 gives the full variable domain: SQTIHQWPATLVQPVGSPLSLECTVEGTSNPNLYWYRQAAGRGLQLLFYSVGIGQISSEVPQNLSASRPQDRQFILSSKKLLLSDSGFYLCASRLYSGNTIYFGEGSWLTVV.

This rearrangement joins TRBV29-1 to TRBJ2-7; D ambiguous. The germline V gene encodes CDR1 SQVTM and CDR2 ANQGSEA. The V end was cut by 4 bases, the J end by 0 bases, with 10 bases between. The CDR3 contains 13 residues. The CDR3 coding sequence is TGCAGCGTTGGGAAGGGTGACTCCTACGAGCAGTACTTC. This gives the protein CSVGKGDSYEQYF.

The V gene is TRBV7-8, the J gene TRBJ2-1; 7 bases agree with TRBD2. This CDR3 has 16 amino acids. Germline V lookup: CDR1 SGHVS, CDR2 FQNEAQ. The trim removed 5 bases at V and 0 bases at J, leaving 7 bases unmatched. CDR3 region: CASSPRTRSSYNEQFF. The CDR3 DNA sequence: TGTGCCAGCAGCCCGAGGACTAGGAGCTCCTACAATGAGCAGTTCTTC. The full variable domain, completed using reference TRBV7-8 and TRBJ2-1, is GAGVSQSPRYKVAKRGQDVALRCDPISGHVSLFWYQQALGQGPEFLTYFQNEAQLDKSGLPSDRFFAERPEGSVSTLKIQRTQQEDSAVYLCASSPRTRSSYNEQFFGPGTRLTVL.

The chain is built from TRBV5-6 and TRBJ2-7; D gene unclear. This CDR3 is 13 amino acids long. V lost 0 bases, J lost 2 bases, and 6 bases lay in between. The germline CDR1 and CDR2 sequences are SGHDT and YYEEEE. CDR3 loop: CASSLGITYEQYF. CDR3 nucleotides: TGTGCCAGCAGCTTGGGTATTACCTACGAGCAGTACTTC.

This chain links TRBV9 with TRBJ2-1; D is possibly TRBD1 or TRBD2 (5 bases each). The CDR3 covers 15 residues. The V gene's germline CDR1 is SGDLS and CDR2 YYNGEE. V was cut by 0 bases and J by 8 bases, with 15 bases left in between. The CDR3: CASSVALEGPDEQFF. CDR3 nucleotides: TGTGCCAGCAGCGTAGCTCTCGAGGGACCGGATGAGCAGTTCTTC.

The rearrangement links TRBV6-5 to TRBJ2-5; D not resolved. The ends were cut back, 8 bases at V and 4 bases at J, with 20 bases in the middle. This CDR3 spans 15 amino acids. Germline loops: CDR1 MNHEY, CDR2 SVGAGI. The CDR3 bases are TGTGCCAGCCATGAGATAGGTCGAGTGGGAGAGACCCAGTACTTC. As protein: CASHEIGRVGETQYF.

The chain is built from TRBV7-2 and TRBJ2-3, with 7 bases identical to TRBD1. With 4 bases clipped from V and 7 bases from J, the junction kept 5 bases outside the gene matches. Germline loops: CDR1 SGHTA, CDR2 FQGNSA. The CDR3 runs to 13 residues. The CDR3 DNA reads TGTGCCAGCAGCTCGAGGGGGCAGAATACGCAGTATTTT. This codes for CASSSRGQNTQYF. The full variable domain, with the rest looked up from reference TRBV7-2 and TRBJ2-3, is GAGVSQSPSNKVTEKGKDVELRCDPISGHTALYWYRQSLGQGLEFLIYFQGNSAPDKSGLPSDRFSAERTGGSVSTLTIQRTQQEDSAVYLCASSSRGQNTQYFGPGTRLTVL.

The chain has TRBV5-1 and TRBJ1-6; a possible D gene is TRBD1 (6 bases). The CDR3 runs 16 residues. With 4 bases removed from V and 6 bases from J, the gap between germline ends came to 17 bases. Germline V gene lookup returns CDR1 SGHRS and CDR2 YFSETQ. The CDR3 reads CASSTDRGSTNSPLHF. As DNA, the CDR3 is TGCGCCAGCAGCACGGACAGAGGTTCGACTAATTCACCCCTCCACTTT.

The genes are TRBV29-1 and TRBJ1-2; D is ambiguous. Germline assignment: CDR1 SQVTM and CDR2 ANQGSEA. This CDR3 is 14 amino acids long. Trimming stripped 1 base from V and 3 bases from J, with 12 bases between. The CDR3 nucleotides read TGCAGCGTTGAAGGGTCCGGGAAGGACTATGGCTACACCTTC. Translation: CSVEGSGKDYGYTF.

The rearrangement links TRBV6-1 to TRBJ2-1; tentatively, D is TRBD1 (6 bases). Trimming took 6 bases from V and 9 from J, leaving 21 bases between them. CDR1 is MNHNS and CDR2 is SASEGT in the germline V gene. CDR3 length: 15 residues. CDR3 sequence reads: CASSPQRGGPGEQFF. CDR3 sequence (DNA): TGTGCCAGCAGCCCACAACGAGGGGGACCCGGTGAGCAGTTCTTC.

J is TRBJ1-1 and V is TRBV9; unclear D gene. The CDR3 totals 14 residues. CDR1 is SGDLS, CDR2 YYNGEE, per germline. V was clipped by 3 bases and J by 0 bases, with 9 bases between them. CDR3 sequence reads: CASSAQVMNTEAFF. The CDR3 nucleotides are TGTGCCAGCAGCGCCCAGGTGATGAACACTGAAGCTTTCTTT.

V usage is TRBV25-1 and J usage is TRBJ1-4; 8 nucleotides agree with TRBD1. J gave up 7 bases and V 4 bases, and 14 bases lay outside the gene matches. CDR1 and CDR2 from the germline V gene are MGHDK and SYGVNS. The length of the CDR3 is 17 residues. The CDR3 region is CASSAPPGGTGGEKLFF. The DNA of the CDR3 is TGTGCCAGCAGTGCACCACCGGGAGGGACAGGCGGTGAAAAACTGTTTTTT. Based on the CDR3 plus reference TRBV25-1 and TRBJ1-4, the full variable domain is EADIYQTPRYLVIGTGKKITLECSQTMGHDKMYWYQQDPGMELHLIHYSYGVNSTEKGDLSSESTVSRIRTEHFPLTLESARPSHTSQYLCASSAPPGGTGGEKLFFGSGTQLSVL.

J is TRBJ2-7 and V is TRBV4-1; TRBD1 or TRBD2 may be the D gene (6 bases each). V lost 0 bases and J 2 bases, leaving 8 bases between the germline ends. Germline values: CDR1 MGHRA, CDR2 YSYEKL. This CDR3 has 14 residues. CDR3 sequence: CASSQEEGAYEQYF. DNA of the CDR3: TGCGCCAGCAGCCAAGAGGAGGGGGCCTACGAGCAGTACTTC.